One sample yielded the 12 T cell receptor beta chains listed below, sequenced in a study of blood T cells in healthy people across ages. Through a sample-barcoded 5' primer and a J-beta primer mix, a second PCR was run for roughly 7 to 12 cycles. TCRdb re-called the 5' RACE reads with MiXCR, one entry per CDR3 protein. In the table there are hundreds of thousands of distinct CDR3 sequences, roughly three fifths of which are singletons. Sequences were obtained from blood. These receptors were collected from a middle-aged man in good health.

There are a few counts of this clonotype. The chain links TRBV4-1 to TRBJ2-5; 8 bases line up with TRBD2. The DNA end lines up better with TRBJ2-7; the J call may be wrong. This CDR3 is 17 amino acids long. CDR1 is MGHRA and CDR2 is YSYEKL in the germline V gene. DNA for the CDR3: TGCGCCAGCAACCCTGCTGATACACTAGCGGTTGTCGGCGAGCAGTACTTC. Translation: CASNPADTLAVVGEQYF.

The chain recombines TRBV6-5 with TRBJ2-7; 9 nucleotides match TRBD1. Looked up from germline, CDR1 is MNHEY and CDR2 is SVGAGI. The CDR3 contains 15 residues. Unmatched junction bases numbered 5, after V lost 2 bases and J lost 3 bases. The CDR3 sequence: CASSYAPGQGYEQYF. The CDR3 DNA is TGTGCCAGCAGTTACGCCCCGGGACAGGGCTACGAGCAGTACTTC.

The chain combines TRBV7-2 with TRBJ2-2; 8 bases line up with TRBD1. CDR3 length: 14 amino acids. Looked up from germline, CDR1 is SGHTA and CDR2 is FQGNSA. J was trimmed by 7 bases and V by 4 bases; bases with no gene match: 5. Here the CDR3 reads CASSWTGSGGELFF. The CDR3 nucleotides read TGTGCCAGCAGCTGGACAGGGAGTGGCGGGGAGCTGTTTTTT.

This chain connects TRBV28 to TRBJ1-4, with a possible D match to TRBD1 (5 bases). Germline V gene sequence: CDR1 MDHEN, CDR2 SYDVKM. V was clipped by 6 bases and J by 6 bases, with 23 bases between them. This CDR3 is built from 17 residues. CDR3 residues: CASSPRQGRSPDEKLFF. As DNA, the CDR3 is TGTGCCAGCAGCCCCCGGCAGGGTAGGAGTCCTGATGAAAAACTGTTTTTT.

The chain carries TRBV6-2 or TRBV6-3 and TRBJ2-2, with 7 bases fitting TRBD1. Germline V gene lookup returns CDR1 MNHEY and CDR2 SVGEGT. V gave up 2 bases and J gave up 6 bases; unmatched junction bases: 12. The CDR3 extends over 17 amino acids. Here the CDR3 reads CASSYLLKGADSGELFF. The CDR3 nucleotides are TGTGCCAGCAGTTACCTGTTAAAGGGGGCGGATTCCGGGGAGCTGTTTTTT.

The chain recombines TRBV7-9 with TRBJ2-5; no firm D call. Germline V gene data show CDR1 as SEHNR and CDR2 as FQNEAQ (reference sequence). This CDR3 has 15 amino acids. Trimming removed 5 bases from V and 5 bases from J, with 18 bases in between. Written as DNA, the CDR3 is TGTGCCAGCAGCCTTTTCTCACCCCGAGCTGAGACCCAGTACTTC. Translating it yields CASSLFSPRAETQYF.

This clonotype appeared a single time. This chain's CDR3 is CASSQNPGTSTDTQYF. For the CDR3, the DNA is TGTGCCAGCAGCCAAAATCCCGGGACGAGCACAGATACGCAGTATTTT. The rearrangement uses TRBV12-3 or TRBV12-4 and TRBJ2-3; D is possibly TRBD1 or TRBD2 (5 bases each). CDR3 length: 16 amino acids. Trimming pared 6 bases from V and 0 bases from J, leaving 16 bases between.

The chain joins TRBV28 to TRBJ2-7, with 9 positions matching TRBD2. CDR1 is MDHEN and CDR2 is SYDVKM in the germline V gene. CDR3 size: 20 residues. The ends lost 1 base at V and 7 bases at J; junction bases unmatched: 23. The CDR3, as DNA: TGTGCCAGCAGTTTATTCCGACCCCTGCCCGGGACTAGCTGGGACAATGAGCAGTACTTC. Translation: CASSLFRPLPGTSWDNEQYF.

This clonotype appeared a few times. The chain carries TRBV7-3 and TRBJ2-1; D unclear. The V gene lost 1 base and the J gene lost 4 bases, with 11 bases spanning the gap. The CDR3 has 15 amino acids. Germline lookup yields CDR1 SGHTA and CDR2 FQGTGA. The CDR3, as DNA: TGTGCCAGCAGCTTAATTTCCCTAGAATACAATGAGCAGTTCTTC. Translated, it gives CASSLISLEYNEQFF.

This clonotype was picked up a small number of times. The chain employs TRBV7-9 and TRBJ2-1, with 11 bases fitting TRBD2. With 3 bases clipped from V and 5 bases from J, the junction kept 6 bases outside the gene matches. The germline V gene has CDR1 SEHNR and CDR2 FQNEAQ (reference sequence). The CDR3 loop spans 16 amino acids. CDR3 protein: CASSFVAGGPNNEQFF. The DNA of the CDR3 is TGTGCCAGCAGCTTCGTAGCGGGAGGGCCGAACAATGAGCAGTTCTTC.

This chain uses TRBV3-1 with TRBJ2-4; 8 nucleotides match TRBD2. The DNA matches TRBJ2-5 better at its end, which makes the J call doubtful. Germline V gene data show CDR1 as LGHDT and CDR2 as YNNKEL (reference sequence). The CDR3 contains 15 residues. The CDR3 spells CASSQDRTSGQTQYF. CDR3 bases: TGTGCCAGCAGCCAAGATCGCACTAGCGGCCAGACCCAGTACTTC.

This clonotype has more than one count but fewer than ten. The V gene is TRBV6-5, the J gene TRBJ1-4; 8 bases align to TRBD1. Unmatched junction bases numbered 6, after V lost 5 bases and J lost 7 bases. CDR1 and CDR2 (germline): MNHEY, SVGAGI. The CDR3 length is 14 residues. The CDR3 reads CASSQFDRGEKLFF. CDR3 nucleotide sequence: TGTGCCAGCAGTCAATTCGACAGGGGTGAAAAACTGTTTTTT.